The 16 T cell receptor beta chains below all came from one sample that was sequenced in a study of T cells after somatic rescue of genetic block. TCRdb keeps only in-frame clones here, not all; method: immunoSEQ multiplex PCR. This repertoire shows 60,000 to 75,000 clones, about 90% found once; its top ten account for approximately 3%. The specimen was peripheral blood mononuclear cells (PBMCs). These receptors all stem from a man aged 35-49 years.

This clone has a single count. The chain uses TRBV15 and TRBJ2-4; D may be TRBD1 (6 bases). Trimming shortened V by 5 bases and J by 3 bases, and 17 bases separated the two germline ends. The CDR3 loop spans 16 amino acids. Germline V gives CDR1 LNHNV, CDR2 YYDKDF (reference sequence). DNA for the CDR3: TGTGCCACCAGCGTCAGGGGTGGTATGGGCAAAAACATTCAGTACTTC. This sequence encodes CATSVRGGMGKNIQYF.

With regard to this clone: The sample holds other DNA sequences that translate to the same CDR3. The chain employs TRBV6-1 and TRBJ1-2; 8 bases align to TRBD1. The CDR3 spans 13 residues. Losses at the gene ends were 2 bases for V and 8 bases for J; bases not matched to a gene: 4. Germline lookup yields CDR1 MNHNS and CDR2 SASEGT. DNA for the CDR3: TGTGCCAGCAGTGAACAGGGGGCCCTCGGCTACACCTTC. It yields the protein CASSEQGALGYTF.

The chain links TRBV4-1 to TRBJ2-2; D might be TRBD1 (6 bases). CDR3 length: 18 amino acids. Trimming pared 4 bases from V and 8 bases from J, leaving 26 bases between. Germline CDR1 reads MGHRA; CDR2 reads YSYEKL. The CDR3 reads CASSPQPGQGTIGGELFF. The DNA for the CDR3 is TGCGCCAGCAGCCCCCAACCCGGGCAGGGGACCATTGGGGGGGAGCTGTTTTTT.

The J gene is TRBJ2-4, the V gene TRBV11-2; 11 bases align to TRBD2. Germline V gene sequence: CDR1 SGHAT, CDR2 FQNNGV. This CDR3 contains 14 residues. The junction had 6 bases not matched to a gene; V was cut back by 5 bases and J by 9 bases. The CDR3 region is CASSGSGRAGIQYF. The DNA for the CDR3 is TGTGCCAGCAGCGGTAGCGGGAGGGCTGGCATTCAGTACTTC.

This chain joins TRBV10-3 and TRBJ2-1, with 11 nucleotides matching TRBD2. The CDR3 runs 16 residues. J was trimmed by 0 bases and V by 2 bases; bases with no gene match: 0. Germline assignment: CDR1 ENHRY and CDR2 SYGVKD. CDR3 coding DNA: TGTGCCATCAGTGAGACTAGCGGGGGCTCCTACAATGAGCAGTTCTTC. It is translated as CAISETSGGSYNEQFF.

The CDR3: CASSAGTGASYEQYF. In DNA form, the CDR3 reads TGTGCCAGTAGTGCCGGGACAGGCGCCTCCTACGAGCAGTACTTC. This chain links TRBV19 with TRBJ2-7; 8 bases align to TRBD1. Germline CDR1 and CDR2: LNHDA and SQIVND (reference sequence). The CDR3 length is 15 residues. V was clipped by 5 bases and J by 0 bases; unmatched bases: 6.

The gene calls are TRBV7-2 and TRBJ2-7, with 10 bases fitting TRBD2. Germline V gene sequence: CDR1 SGHTA, CDR2 FQGNSA. The ends lost 5 bases at V and 6 bases at J; junction bases unmatched: 7. The CDR3 runs 14 residues. This chain's CDR3 is CASSTGLAGVEQYF. The CDR3 DNA is TGTGCCAGCAGCACCGGGCTAGCGGGAGTCGAGCAGTACTTC.

The table lists this clone with a count of one. The V call is TRBV10-3, the J call TRBJ1-4; possible D gene TRBD1, 5 bases. The length of the CDR3 is 13 residues. Trimming took 3 bases from V and 4 from J, leaving 6 bases between them. The germline V gene has CDR1 ENHRY and CDR2 SYGVKD. The CDR3 DNA follows: TGTGCCATCAGTGAAGGGGATAATGAAAAACTGTTTTTT. Translation gives CAISEGDNEKLFF.

The chain uses TRBV4-2 and TRBJ2-7, with 11 positions matching TRBD1. The CDR3 has 15 residues. With V trimmed by 1 base and J by 4 bases, 3 bases remained unmatched. CDR1 is LGHNA and CDR2 is YNFKEQ in the germline V gene. The CDR3 sequence: CASSQGTGGKYEQYF. The CDR3 nucleotides are TGTGCCAGCAGCCAAGGGACAGGGGGCAAGTACGAGCAGTACTTC.

The chain carries TRBV4-3 and TRBJ2-7; 9 positions match TRBD2. CDR3 size: 17 residues. Germline assignment: CDR1 LGHNA and CDR2 YSLEER. V lost 1 base and J lost 2; bases outside the gene matches: 9. The CDR3 nucleotides are TGCGCCAGCAGCCAAGCCTTGAGCGGGAGGACTACCTACGAGCAGTACTTC. It encodes CASSQALSGRTTYEQYF.

This sequence joins TRBV4-1 and TRBJ1-3; 7 nucleotides agree with TRBD1. In germline, CDR1 is MGHRA, CDR2 YSYEKL. The CDR3 loop spans 17 amino acids. J gave up 4 bases and V 4 bases, and 13 bases lay outside the gene matches. The CDR3 is CASSLDQRQGAGNTIYF. The CDR3, as DNA: TGCGCCAGCAGCCTAGACCAAAGACAGGGCGCAGGAAACACCATATATTTT.

V is TRBV7-9 and J is TRBJ1-2; D is ambiguous. The CDR3 is 14 residues long. Trimming took 1 base from V and 8 from J, leaving 14 bases between them. Germline V gene sequence: CDR1 SEHNR, CDR2 FQNEAQ (reference sequence). In DNA form, the CDR3 reads TGTGCCAGCAGCTTAGTGCTGGGTCTTCACGGCTACACCTTC. Translated: CASSLVLGLHGYTF.

V usage is TRBV20-1 and J usage is TRBJ2-1; unclear D gene. In germline, CDR1 is DFQATT, CDR2 SNEGSKA (reference sequence). The CDR3 is made up of 11 amino acids. V lost 2 bases to trimming and J lost 8 bases, with 7 bases between them. The CDR3 region is CSARLYDEQFF. CDR3 bases: TGCAGTGCTAGACTTTACGATGAGCAGTTCTTC.

The chain couples TRBV11-1 to TRBJ2-3; 8 bases fit TRBD1. CDR3 length: 15 amino acids. V gave up 3 bases and J gave up 3 bases; unmatched junction bases: 5. Germline V lookup: CDR1 SGHAT, CDR2 FQDESV (reference sequence). The CDR3 spells CASSLYRGETDTQYF. For the CDR3, the DNA is TGTGCCAGCAGCTTGTACAGGGGGGAGACAGATACGCAGTATTTT.

This CDR3 is CASSLDRGTYNEQFF. In DNA form, the CDR3 reads TGTGCCAGCAGCTTGGACAGGGGTACTTATAATGAGCAGTTCTTC. The chain couples TRBV7-2 to TRBJ2-1; 9 nucleotides agree with TRBD1. Germline CDR1 is SGHTA and CDR2 is FQGNSA. The V and J ends lost 3 bases and 7 bases, in that order; junction bases with no gene match: 7. This CDR3 comprises 15 residues.

J is TRBJ2-7 and V is TRBV5-1, with D unresolved. The germline gives CDR1 SGHRS, CDR2 YFSETQ. This CDR3 spans 11 amino acids. V lost 6 bases and J lost 3, with 7 bases in between. The CDR3 loop is CASTANYEQYF. In DNA form, the CDR3 reads TGCGCCAGCACGGCTAACTACGAGCAGTACTTC.